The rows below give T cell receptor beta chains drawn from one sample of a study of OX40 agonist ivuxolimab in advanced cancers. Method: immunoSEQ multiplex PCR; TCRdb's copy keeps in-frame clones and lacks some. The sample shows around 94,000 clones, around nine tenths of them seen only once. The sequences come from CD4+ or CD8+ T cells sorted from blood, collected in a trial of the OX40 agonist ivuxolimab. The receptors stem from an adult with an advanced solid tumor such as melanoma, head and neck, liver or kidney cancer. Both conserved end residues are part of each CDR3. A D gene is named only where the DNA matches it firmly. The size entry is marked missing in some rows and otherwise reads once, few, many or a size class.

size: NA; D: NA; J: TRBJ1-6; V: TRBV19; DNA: TGTGCCAGTAGTATAGGGGGCGAGAATTCACCCCTCCACTTT; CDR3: CASSIGGENSPLHF
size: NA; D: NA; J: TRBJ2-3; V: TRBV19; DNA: TGTGCCAGTAGTTTCACAGATACGCAGTATTTT; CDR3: CASSFTDTQYF
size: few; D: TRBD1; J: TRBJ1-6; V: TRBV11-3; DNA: TGTGCCAGCAGCCTTCGGGACAGAAATAATTCACCCCTCCACTTT; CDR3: CASSLRDRNNSPLHF
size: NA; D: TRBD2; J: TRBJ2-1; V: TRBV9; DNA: TGTGCCAGCGGAGCCGGGACTAGGTATGGCAATGAGCAGTTCTTC; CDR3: CASGAGTRYGNEQFF
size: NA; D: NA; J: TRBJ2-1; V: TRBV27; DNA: TGTGCCAGCAGTTTTTTGTGGGCTAGCGTTACCAATGAGCAGTTCTTC; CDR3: CASSFLWASVTNEQFF
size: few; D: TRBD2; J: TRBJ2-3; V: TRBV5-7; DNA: TGTGCCAGCCGCCAGGGTGGTCCAGTCGGGACTAGCGGGAAGGATACGCAGTATTTT; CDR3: CASRQGGPVGTSGKDTQYF
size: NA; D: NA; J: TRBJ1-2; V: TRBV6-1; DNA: TGTGCCAGCAGTGAGGGGACCCAAAGCACGATCTATGGCTACACCTTC; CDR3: CASSEGTQSTIYGYTF
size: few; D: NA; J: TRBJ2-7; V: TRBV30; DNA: TGTGCCTGGAGTCAATACTACGAGCAGTACTTC; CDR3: CAWSQYYEQYF
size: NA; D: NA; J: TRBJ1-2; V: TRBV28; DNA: TGTGCCAGCAGTTTATTTGGGAGATACTCTGGCTACACCTTC; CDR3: CASSLFGRYSGYTF
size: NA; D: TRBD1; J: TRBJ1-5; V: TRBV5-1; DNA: TGCGCCAGCAGCTTTGGACCAAGACAGGGCAGGTTTAATCAGCCCCAGCATTTT; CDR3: CASSFGPRQGRFNQPQHF
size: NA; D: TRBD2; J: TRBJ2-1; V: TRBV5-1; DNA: TGCGCCAGCACCCGGTTTTCAAATGGACTAGCTAGGAGTGAGCAGTTCTTC; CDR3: CASTRFSNGLARSEQFF
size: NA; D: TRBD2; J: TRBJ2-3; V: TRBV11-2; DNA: TGTGCCACCGGATCCGGACTAGCCCCAGATACGCAGTATTTT; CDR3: CATGSGLAPDTQYF
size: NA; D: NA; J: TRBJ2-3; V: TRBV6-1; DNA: TGTGCCAGCAGTTCGCGGAGGCCGGCGGATACGCAGTATTTT; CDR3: CASSSRRPADTQYF
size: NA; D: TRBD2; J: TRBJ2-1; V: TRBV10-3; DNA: TGTGCCATCAGTGATGGCGAGGGAGCGGGGGATGAGCAGTTCTTC; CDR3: CAISDGEGAGDEQFF
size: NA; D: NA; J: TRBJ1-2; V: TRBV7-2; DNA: TGTGCCAGCAGCTCGTTATCCCCCCGTGGGATCCGCTATGGCTACACCTTC; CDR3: CASSSLSPRGIRYGYTF
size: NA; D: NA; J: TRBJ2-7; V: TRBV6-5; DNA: TGTGCCAGCAGTTACGGTCCACACAGGGATTCTGGGGAGCAGTACTTC; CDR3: CASSYGPHRDSGEQYF
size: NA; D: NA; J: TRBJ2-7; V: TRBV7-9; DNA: TGTGCCAGCAGCTTATCTAGGGGCTCCTACGAGCAGTACTTC; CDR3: CASSLSRGSYEQYF
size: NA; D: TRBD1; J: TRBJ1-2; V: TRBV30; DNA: TGTGCCTGGAGTAGCCAGGGGGTCCGATATGGCTACACCTTC; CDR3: CAWSSQGVRYGYTF
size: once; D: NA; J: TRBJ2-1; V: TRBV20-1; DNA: TGCAGTGCCCCCGGACCGAGTGAGCAGTTCTTC; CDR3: CSAPGPSEQFF
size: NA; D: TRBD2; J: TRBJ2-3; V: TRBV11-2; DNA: TGTGCCAGCACCTCTAGCGGGAGGATCACAGATACGCAGTATTTT; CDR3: CASTSSGRITDTQYF
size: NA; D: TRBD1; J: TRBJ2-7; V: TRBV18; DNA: TGTGCCAGCTCAACCGGACAGGACTACGAGCAGTACTTC; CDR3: CASSTGQDYEQYF
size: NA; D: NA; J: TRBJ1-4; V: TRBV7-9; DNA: TGTGCCAGCAGCTTAGGTACAGCCAATGAAAAACTGTTTTTT; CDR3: CASSLGTANEKLFF
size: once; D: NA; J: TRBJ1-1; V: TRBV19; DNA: TGTGCCAGTAAAGTAGGACCCCAAATGGCCACTGAAGCTTTCTTT; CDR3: CASKVGPQMATEAFF
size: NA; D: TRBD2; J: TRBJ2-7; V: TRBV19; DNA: TGTGCCAGTAGTACCTTGATTAGCGGGATGGCCTACGAGCAGTACTTC; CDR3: CASSTLISGMAYEQYF
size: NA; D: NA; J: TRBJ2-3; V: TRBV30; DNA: TGTGCCTGGAGTCAGCGGGCCACAGATACGCAGTATTTT; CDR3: CAWSQRATDTQYF
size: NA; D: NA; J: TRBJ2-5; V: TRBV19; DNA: TGTGCCACCGCAGACAGCACTGAAGAGACCCAGTACTTC; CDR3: CATADSTEETQYF
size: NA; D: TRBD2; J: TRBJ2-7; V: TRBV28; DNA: TGTGCCAGCAGTTACCCACTAGCGGGCACCTCCTACGAGCAGTACTTC; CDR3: CASSYPLAGTSYEQYF
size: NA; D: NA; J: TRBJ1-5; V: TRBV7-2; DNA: TGTGCCAGCAGCCCCGTTGGCAGGAACAATCAGCCCCAGCATTTT; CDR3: CASSPVGRNNQPQHF
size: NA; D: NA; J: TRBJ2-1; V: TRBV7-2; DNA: TGTGCCAGCAGCTTGCACAATGAGCAGTTCTTC; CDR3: CASSLHNEQFF
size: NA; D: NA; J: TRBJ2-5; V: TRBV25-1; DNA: TGTGCCAGCAGTGAAGCAGGACAAGAGACCCAGTACTTC; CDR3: CASSEAGQETQYF
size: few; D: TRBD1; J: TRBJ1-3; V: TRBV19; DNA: TGTGCCAGTAGTGCGGCACAGGGGGCTGGAAACACCATATATTTT; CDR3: CASSAAQGAGNTIYF
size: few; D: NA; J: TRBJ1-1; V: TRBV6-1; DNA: TGTGCCAGCAGGGGAGTGAACACTGAAGCTTTCTTT; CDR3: CASRGVNTEAFF
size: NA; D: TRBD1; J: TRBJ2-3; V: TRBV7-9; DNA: TGTGCCAGCAGCGGACGGGACAGGTGGACAGATACGCAGTATTTT; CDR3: CASSGRDRWTDTQYF
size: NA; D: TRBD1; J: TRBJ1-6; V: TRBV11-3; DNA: TGTGCCAGCAGCTTCGGACAGGAATCACCCCTCCACTTT; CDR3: CASSFGQESPLHF